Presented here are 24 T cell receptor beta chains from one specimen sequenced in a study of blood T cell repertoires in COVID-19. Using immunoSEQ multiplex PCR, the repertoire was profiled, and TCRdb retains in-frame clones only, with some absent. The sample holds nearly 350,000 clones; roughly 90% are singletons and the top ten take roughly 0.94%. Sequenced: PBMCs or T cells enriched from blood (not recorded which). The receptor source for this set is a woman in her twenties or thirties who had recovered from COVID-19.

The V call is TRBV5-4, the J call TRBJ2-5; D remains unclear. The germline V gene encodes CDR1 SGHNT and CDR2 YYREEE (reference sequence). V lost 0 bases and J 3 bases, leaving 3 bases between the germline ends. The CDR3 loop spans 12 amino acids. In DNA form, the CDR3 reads TGTGCCAGCAGCTTGGCCGAAGAGACCCAGTACTTC. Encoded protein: CASSLAEETQYF.

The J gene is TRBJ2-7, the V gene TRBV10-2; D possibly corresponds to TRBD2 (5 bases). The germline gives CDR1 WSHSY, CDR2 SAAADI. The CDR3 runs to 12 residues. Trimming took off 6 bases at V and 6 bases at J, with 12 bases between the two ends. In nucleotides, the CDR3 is TGCGCCAGCAGAGTAACTAGTCTCGAGCAGTACTTC. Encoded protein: CASRVTSLEQYF.

The CDR3 coding sequence is TGTGCCAGCAGTTCGCCCAGGGGGCCCTATGGCTACACCTTC. It codes for CASSSPRGPYGYTF. The chain uses TRBV28 and TRBJ1-2; 8 bases map to TRBD1. The V and J ends lost 4 bases and 4 bases, in that order; junction bases with no gene match: 5. This CDR3 has 14 residues. Germline CDR1 and CDR2: MDHEN and SYDVKM.

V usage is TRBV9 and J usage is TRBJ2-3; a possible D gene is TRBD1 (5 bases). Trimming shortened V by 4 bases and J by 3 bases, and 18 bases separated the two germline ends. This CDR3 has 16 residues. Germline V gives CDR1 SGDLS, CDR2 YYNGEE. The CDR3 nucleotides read TGTGCCAGCAGCACCCGACAGTCCTCAGGGACAGATACGCAGTATTTT. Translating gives CASSTRQSSGTDTQYF.

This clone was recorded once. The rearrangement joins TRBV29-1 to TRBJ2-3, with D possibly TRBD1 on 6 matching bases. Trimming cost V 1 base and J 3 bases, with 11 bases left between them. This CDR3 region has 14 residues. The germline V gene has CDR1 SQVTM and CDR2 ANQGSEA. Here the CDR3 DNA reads TGCAGCGTTGAAGGACAGGTCTTAACAGATACGCAGTATTTT. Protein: CSVEGQVLTDTQYF.

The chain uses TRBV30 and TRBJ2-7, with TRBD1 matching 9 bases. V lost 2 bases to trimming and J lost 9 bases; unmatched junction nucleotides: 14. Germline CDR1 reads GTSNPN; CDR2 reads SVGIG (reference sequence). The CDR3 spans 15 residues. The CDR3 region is CAWSPGTGRVRGQYF. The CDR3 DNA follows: TGTGCCTGGAGTCCAGGGACAGGGAGAGTCCGAGGGCAGTACTTC.

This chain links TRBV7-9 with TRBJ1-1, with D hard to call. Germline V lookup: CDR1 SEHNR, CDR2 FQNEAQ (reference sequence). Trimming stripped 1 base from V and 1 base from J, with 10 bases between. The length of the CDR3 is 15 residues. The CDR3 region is CASSLGAGANTEAFF. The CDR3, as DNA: TGTGCCAGCAGCTTAGGTGCGGGCGCGAACACTGAAGCTTTCTTT.

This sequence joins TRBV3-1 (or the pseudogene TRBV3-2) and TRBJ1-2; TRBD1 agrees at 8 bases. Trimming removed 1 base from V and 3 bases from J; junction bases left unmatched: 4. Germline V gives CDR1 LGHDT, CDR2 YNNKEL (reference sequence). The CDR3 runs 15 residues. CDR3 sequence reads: CASSQVQGADYGYTF. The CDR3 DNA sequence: TGTGCCAGCAGCCAAGTTCAGGGGGCGGACTATGGCTACACCTTC.

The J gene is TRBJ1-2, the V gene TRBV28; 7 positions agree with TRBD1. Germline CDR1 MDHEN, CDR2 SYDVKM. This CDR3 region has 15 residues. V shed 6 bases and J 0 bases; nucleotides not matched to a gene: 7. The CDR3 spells CASRQTGTANYGYTF. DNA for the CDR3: TGTGCCAGCAGACAGACAGGGACGGCTAACTATGGCTACACCTTC.

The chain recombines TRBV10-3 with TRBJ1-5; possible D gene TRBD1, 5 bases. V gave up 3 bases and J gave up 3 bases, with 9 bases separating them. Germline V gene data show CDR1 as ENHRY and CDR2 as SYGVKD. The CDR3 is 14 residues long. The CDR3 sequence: CAISDRQNNQPQHF. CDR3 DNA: TGTGCCATCAGTGATCGACAGAACAATCAGCCCCAGCATTTT.

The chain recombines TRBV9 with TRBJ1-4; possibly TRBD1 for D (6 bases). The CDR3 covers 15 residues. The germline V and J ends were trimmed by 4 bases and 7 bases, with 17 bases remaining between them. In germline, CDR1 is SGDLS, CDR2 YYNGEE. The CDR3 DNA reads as TGTGCCAGCAGCCTGCGGGGGCAGGGGAGTGAAAAACTGTTTTTT. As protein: CASSLRGQGSEKLFF.

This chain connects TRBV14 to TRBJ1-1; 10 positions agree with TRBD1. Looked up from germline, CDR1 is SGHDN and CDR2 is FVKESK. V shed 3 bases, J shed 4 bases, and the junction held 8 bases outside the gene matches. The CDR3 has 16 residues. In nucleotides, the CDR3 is TGTGCCAGCAGCCAGACGACAGGGGGCGCGGGCACTGAAGCTTTCTTT. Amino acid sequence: CASSQTTGGAGTEAFF.

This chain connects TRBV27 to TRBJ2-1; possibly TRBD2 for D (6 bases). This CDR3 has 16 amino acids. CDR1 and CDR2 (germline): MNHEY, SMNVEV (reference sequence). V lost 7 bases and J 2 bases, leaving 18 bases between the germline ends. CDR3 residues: CASIAYPSEAYNEQFF. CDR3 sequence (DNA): TGTGCCAGCATCGCTTATCCTAGCGAGGCCTACAATGAGCAGTTCTTC.

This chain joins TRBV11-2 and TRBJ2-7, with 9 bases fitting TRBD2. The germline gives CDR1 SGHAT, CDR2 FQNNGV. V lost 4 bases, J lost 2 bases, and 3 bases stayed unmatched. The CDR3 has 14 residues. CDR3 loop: CASSYGGGAYEQYF. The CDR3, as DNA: TGTGCCAGCAGCTATGGCGGGGGGGCCTACGAGCAGTACTTC.

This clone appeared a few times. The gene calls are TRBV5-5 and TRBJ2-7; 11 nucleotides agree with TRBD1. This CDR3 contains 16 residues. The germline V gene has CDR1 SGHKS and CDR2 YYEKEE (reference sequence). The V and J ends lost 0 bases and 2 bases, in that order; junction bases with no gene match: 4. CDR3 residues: CASSLGTGQGAYEQYF. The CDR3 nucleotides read TGTGCCAGCAGCTTGGGCACGGGACAGGGGGCCTACGAGCAGTACTTC.

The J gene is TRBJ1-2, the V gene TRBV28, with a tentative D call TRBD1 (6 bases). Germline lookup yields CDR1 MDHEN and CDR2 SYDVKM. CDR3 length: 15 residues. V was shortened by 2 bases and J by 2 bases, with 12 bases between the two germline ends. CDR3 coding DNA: TGTGCCAGCAGTTTACCCTCCGGGACAAACTATGGCTACACCTTC. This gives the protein CASSLPSGTNYGYTF.

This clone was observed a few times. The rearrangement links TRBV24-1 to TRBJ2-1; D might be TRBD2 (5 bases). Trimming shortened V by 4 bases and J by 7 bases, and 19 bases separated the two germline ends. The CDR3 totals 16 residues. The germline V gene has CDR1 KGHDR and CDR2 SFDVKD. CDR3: CATSDPGPTAGNEQFF. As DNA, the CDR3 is TGTGCCACCAGTGACCCGGGCCCCACGGCGGGTAATGAGCAGTTCTTC.

The CDR3 DNA reads TGTGCCAGCAGGCGGTGGACAGTCGCCCTGGACGAGCAGTACTTC. Translating it yields CASRRWTVALDEQYF. The V and J genes are TRBV27 and TRBJ2-7, with a tentative D call TRBD1 (6 bases). The CDR3 length is 15 residues. The germline CDR1 and CDR2 sequences are MNHEY and SMNVEV (reference sequence). V was pared by 6 bases and J by 5 bases, with 20 bases between.

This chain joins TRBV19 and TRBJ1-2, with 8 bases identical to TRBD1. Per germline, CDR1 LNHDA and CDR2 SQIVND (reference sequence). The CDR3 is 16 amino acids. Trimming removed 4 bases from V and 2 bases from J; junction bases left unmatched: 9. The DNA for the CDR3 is TGTGCCAGTAGTACGGTTCGGACAGGGATGAACTATGGCTACACCTTC. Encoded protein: CASSTVRTGMNYGYTF.

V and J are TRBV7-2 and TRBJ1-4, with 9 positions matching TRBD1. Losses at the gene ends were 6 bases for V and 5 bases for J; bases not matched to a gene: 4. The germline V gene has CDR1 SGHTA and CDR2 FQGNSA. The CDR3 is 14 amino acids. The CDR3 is CASRLTGGNEKLFF. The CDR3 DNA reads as TGTGCCAGCAGGTTGACAGGGGGAAATGAAAAACTGTTTTTT.

CDR3 sequence (DNA): TGTGCCAGCAGTTTACGGGGTTCCGGGGAGCTGTTTTTT. Protein sequence: CASSLRGSGELFF. The rearrangement uses TRBV27 and TRBJ2-2; TRBD2 is a possible D gene (5 bases). The CDR3 runs 13 residues. Trimming cost V 2 bases and J 6 bases, with 7 bases left between them. Per the germline V gene, CDR1 is MNHEY and CDR2 is SMNVEV (reference sequence).

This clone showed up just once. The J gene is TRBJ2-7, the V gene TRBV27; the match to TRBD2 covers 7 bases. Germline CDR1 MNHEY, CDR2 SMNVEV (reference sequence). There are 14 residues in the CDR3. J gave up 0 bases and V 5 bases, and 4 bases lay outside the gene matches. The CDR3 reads CASSKAGRSYEQYF. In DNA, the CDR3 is TGTGCCAGCAGTAAAGCGGGACGCTCCTACGAGCAGTACTTC.

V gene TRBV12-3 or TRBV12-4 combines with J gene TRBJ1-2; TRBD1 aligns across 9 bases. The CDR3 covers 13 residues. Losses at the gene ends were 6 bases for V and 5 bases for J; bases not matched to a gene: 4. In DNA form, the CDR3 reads TGTGCCAGCAGCAAGGGACAGGGTTATGGCTACACCTTC. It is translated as CASSKGQGYGYTF.

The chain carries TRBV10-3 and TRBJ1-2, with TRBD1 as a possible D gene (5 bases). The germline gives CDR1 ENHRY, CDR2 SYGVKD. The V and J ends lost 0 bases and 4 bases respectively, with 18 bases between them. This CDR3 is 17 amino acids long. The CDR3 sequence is CAISESNGRATAYGYTF. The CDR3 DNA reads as TGTGCCATCAGTGAGTCGAACGGTCGGGCGACAGCCTATGGCTACACCTTC.